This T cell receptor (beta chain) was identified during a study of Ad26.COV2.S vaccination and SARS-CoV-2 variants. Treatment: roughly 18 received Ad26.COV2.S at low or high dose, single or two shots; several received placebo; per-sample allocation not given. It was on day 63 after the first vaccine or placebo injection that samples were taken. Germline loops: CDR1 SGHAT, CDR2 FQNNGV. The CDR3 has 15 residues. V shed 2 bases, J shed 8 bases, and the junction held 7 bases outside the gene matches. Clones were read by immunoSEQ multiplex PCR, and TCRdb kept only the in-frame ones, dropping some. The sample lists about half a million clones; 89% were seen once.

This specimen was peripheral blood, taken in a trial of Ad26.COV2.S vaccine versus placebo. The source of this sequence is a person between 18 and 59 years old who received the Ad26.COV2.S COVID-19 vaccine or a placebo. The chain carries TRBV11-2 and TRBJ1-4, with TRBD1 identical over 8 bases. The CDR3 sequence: CASSLRTGLREKLFF. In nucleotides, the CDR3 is TGTGCCAGCAGCTTACGGACAGGGCTACGGGAAAAACTGTTTTTT.